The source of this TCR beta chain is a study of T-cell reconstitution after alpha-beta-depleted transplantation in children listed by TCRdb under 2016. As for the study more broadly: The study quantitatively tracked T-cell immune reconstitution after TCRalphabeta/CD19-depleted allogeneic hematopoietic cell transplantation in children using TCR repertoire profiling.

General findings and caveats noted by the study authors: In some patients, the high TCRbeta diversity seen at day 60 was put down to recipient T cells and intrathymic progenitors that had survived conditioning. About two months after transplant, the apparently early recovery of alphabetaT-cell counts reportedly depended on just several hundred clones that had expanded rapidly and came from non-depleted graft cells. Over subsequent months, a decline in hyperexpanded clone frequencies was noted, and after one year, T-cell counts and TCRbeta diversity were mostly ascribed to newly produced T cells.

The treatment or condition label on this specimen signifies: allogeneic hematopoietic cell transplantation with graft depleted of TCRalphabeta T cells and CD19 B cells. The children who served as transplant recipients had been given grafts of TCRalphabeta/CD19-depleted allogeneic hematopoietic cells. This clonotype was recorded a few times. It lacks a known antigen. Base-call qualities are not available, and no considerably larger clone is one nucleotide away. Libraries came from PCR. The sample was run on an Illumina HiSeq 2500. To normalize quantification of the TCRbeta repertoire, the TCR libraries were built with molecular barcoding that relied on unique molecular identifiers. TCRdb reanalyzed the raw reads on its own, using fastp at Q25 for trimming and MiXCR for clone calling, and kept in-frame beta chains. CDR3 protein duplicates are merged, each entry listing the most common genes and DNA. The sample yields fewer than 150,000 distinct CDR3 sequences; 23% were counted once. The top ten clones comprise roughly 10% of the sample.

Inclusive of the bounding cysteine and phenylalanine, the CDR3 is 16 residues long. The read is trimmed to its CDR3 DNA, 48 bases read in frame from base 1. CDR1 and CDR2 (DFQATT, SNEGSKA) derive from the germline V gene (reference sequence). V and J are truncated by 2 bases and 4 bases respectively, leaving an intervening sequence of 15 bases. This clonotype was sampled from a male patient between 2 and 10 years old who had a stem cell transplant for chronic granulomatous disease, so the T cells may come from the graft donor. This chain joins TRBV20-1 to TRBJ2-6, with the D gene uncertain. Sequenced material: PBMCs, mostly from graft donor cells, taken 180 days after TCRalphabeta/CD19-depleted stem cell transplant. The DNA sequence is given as TGCAGTGCTAGACCCCTTTGGGCCGCGGGGGCCAACGTCCTGACTTTC. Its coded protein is CSARPLWAAGANVLTF.